Below, one T cell receptor (beta chain) is given with its context. Its specificity is not known. The entry originates in a study of prognosis after radiotherapy for stage I lung cancer. With two-round multiplex PCR, TCR beta CDR3 sequences were amplified from genomic DNA. Every TRBV and TRBJ gene had its own specific primer in first-round PCR. One entry per CDR3 protein, called by TCRdb with MiXCR from the multiplex PCR reads. The table records 13,000 or so distinct CDR3 sequences, 54% of them present only once. Study findings and constraints: Gene usage, both TRBV and TRBJ, reportedly differed between patients with metastases and patients without them.

The source material was PBMCs, sampled before or after stereotactic body radiation therapy (not recorded which). The receptor was derived from a donor over 45 with non-small cell lung cancer.

The CDR3 loop reads CASNPWWELFF. In nucleotides, the CDR3 is TGTGCCAGCAATCCCTGGTGGGAGCTGTTTTTT. The rearrangement links TRBV12-3 or TRBV12-4 to TRBJ2-2; D is undetermined. The CDR3 is made up of 11 amino acids. V was trimmed by 7 bases and J by 9 bases, leaving 9 bases between them.